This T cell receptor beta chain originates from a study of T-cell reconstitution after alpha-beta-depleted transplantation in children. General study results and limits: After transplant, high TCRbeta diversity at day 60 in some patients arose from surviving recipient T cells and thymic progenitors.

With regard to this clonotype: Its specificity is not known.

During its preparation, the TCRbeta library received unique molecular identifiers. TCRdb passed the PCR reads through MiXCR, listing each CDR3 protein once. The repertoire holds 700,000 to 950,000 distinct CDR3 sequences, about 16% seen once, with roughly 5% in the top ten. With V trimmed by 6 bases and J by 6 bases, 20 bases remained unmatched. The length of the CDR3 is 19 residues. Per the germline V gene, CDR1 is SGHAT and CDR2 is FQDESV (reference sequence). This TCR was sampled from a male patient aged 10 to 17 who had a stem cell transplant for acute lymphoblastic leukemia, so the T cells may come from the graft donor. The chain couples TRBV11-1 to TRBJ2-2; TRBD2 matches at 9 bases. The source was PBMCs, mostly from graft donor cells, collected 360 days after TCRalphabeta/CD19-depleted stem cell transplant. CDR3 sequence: CASRSPGTSPRRQPGELFF. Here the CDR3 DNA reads TGTGCCAGCAGATCCCCCGGGACTAGCCCCAGGAGGCAGCCCGGGGAGCTGTTTTTT.